This T cell receptor (beta chain) was identified during a study of cytomegalovirus exposure and HLA in healthy donors. At the level of the study: Both the approximately 130 validation repertoires and the roughly 700 first-cohort repertoires used the same platform, as reported by a later analysis.

Some clones are missing from TCRdb's copy, which holds only in-frame ones; the method was immunoSEQ multiplex PCR. The sample includes 76,000 or so clones, roughly 94% seen only once; the top ten take 2.5% to 4%. Study-wide findings and caveats: Reportedly, diagnosis of cytomegalovirus status by the classifier showed high specificity and sensitivity.

CDR1 SGHRS and CDR2 YFSETQ come from the germline V gene. The CDR3 is 14 amino acids. A word on this clone: Its target is unknown.

The origin of this receptor is a woman in her late teens or twenties in good health and CMV-seropositive. The chain recombines TRBV5-1 with TRBJ2-5; 10 bases match TRBD1. The J call could be wrong; TRBJ2-7 is a better fit for the DNA end. The source material was PBMCs. The CDR3 is CASSFGDRGYEQYF. Here the CDR3 DNA reads TGCGCCAGCAGCTTTGGGGACAGGGGCTACGAGCAGTACTTC.